This entry features one TCR beta chain sequence. Its antigen is unknown. Per germline, CDR1 LNHDA and CDR2 SQIVND (reference sequence). J lost 9 bases, V lost 4 bases, and 4 bases had no gene match. This CDR3 is built from 14 residues. This sample was included in a study of beta chain features in type 1 diabetes. Study-level points and caveats: Within each of all four CD4+ subsets, Type 1 diabetes patients had TCRB CDR3s that were moderately but significantly shorter.

Expressed TCRB transcripts were sequenced, since all the RNA that had been isolated was reverse transcribed. Profiled with immunoSEQ multiplex PCR; TCRdb holds only in-frame clones, not every one. The sample records around 280,000 clones, 15% being singletons. The sequenced sample was naive CD4+ T cells from blood. The source is a man younger than 35 with type 1 diabetes. The chain joins TRBV19 to TRBJ2-1, with TRBD2 matching 12 bases. CDR3 coding DNA: TGTGCCAGTAGTAGGACTAGCGGGATTGGTGAGCAGTTCTTC. This translates into CASSRTSGIGEQFF.